The T cell receptor beta chain described here comes from a study of cytomegalovirus exposure and HLA in healthy donors. For the study at large: Early released data had tens of millions of unique TCRs, all coming from HLA-typed donors.

To note about this clone: Its cognate antigen is unknown.

The CDR3 covers 14 residues. In germline, CDR1 is ENHRY, CDR2 SYGVKD. Trimming pared 4 bases from V and 2 bases from J, leaving 6 bases between. Primers included in the PCR were 60 Vbeta and 13 Jbeta primers. TCRdb's table, derived via immunoSEQ multiplex PCR, lists solely in-frame clones and lacks some. This repertoire shows around 300,000 clones, about 66% found once; its top ten account for under 3%. Overall study findings and caveats: Associated with cytomegalovirus, according to the listing, were around 160 TCR beta chains. Trimming of TCR beta V- and J-genes showed a link, identified in a later analysis, to a missense DCLRE1C variant. In a later analysis, an Asian-associated ancestry cluster reportedly showed fewer N-insertions than the roughly 730-donor mean.

The TCR sequence derives from a female donor in good health and CMV-seronegative. The J gene is TRBJ1-6, the V gene TRBV10-3; D is uncertain. Sequences were obtained from PBMCs. Here the CDR3 reads CAISGGTYNSPLHF. The CDR3 nucleotides read TGTGCCATCAGTGGAGGGACCTATAATTCACCCCTCCACTTT.